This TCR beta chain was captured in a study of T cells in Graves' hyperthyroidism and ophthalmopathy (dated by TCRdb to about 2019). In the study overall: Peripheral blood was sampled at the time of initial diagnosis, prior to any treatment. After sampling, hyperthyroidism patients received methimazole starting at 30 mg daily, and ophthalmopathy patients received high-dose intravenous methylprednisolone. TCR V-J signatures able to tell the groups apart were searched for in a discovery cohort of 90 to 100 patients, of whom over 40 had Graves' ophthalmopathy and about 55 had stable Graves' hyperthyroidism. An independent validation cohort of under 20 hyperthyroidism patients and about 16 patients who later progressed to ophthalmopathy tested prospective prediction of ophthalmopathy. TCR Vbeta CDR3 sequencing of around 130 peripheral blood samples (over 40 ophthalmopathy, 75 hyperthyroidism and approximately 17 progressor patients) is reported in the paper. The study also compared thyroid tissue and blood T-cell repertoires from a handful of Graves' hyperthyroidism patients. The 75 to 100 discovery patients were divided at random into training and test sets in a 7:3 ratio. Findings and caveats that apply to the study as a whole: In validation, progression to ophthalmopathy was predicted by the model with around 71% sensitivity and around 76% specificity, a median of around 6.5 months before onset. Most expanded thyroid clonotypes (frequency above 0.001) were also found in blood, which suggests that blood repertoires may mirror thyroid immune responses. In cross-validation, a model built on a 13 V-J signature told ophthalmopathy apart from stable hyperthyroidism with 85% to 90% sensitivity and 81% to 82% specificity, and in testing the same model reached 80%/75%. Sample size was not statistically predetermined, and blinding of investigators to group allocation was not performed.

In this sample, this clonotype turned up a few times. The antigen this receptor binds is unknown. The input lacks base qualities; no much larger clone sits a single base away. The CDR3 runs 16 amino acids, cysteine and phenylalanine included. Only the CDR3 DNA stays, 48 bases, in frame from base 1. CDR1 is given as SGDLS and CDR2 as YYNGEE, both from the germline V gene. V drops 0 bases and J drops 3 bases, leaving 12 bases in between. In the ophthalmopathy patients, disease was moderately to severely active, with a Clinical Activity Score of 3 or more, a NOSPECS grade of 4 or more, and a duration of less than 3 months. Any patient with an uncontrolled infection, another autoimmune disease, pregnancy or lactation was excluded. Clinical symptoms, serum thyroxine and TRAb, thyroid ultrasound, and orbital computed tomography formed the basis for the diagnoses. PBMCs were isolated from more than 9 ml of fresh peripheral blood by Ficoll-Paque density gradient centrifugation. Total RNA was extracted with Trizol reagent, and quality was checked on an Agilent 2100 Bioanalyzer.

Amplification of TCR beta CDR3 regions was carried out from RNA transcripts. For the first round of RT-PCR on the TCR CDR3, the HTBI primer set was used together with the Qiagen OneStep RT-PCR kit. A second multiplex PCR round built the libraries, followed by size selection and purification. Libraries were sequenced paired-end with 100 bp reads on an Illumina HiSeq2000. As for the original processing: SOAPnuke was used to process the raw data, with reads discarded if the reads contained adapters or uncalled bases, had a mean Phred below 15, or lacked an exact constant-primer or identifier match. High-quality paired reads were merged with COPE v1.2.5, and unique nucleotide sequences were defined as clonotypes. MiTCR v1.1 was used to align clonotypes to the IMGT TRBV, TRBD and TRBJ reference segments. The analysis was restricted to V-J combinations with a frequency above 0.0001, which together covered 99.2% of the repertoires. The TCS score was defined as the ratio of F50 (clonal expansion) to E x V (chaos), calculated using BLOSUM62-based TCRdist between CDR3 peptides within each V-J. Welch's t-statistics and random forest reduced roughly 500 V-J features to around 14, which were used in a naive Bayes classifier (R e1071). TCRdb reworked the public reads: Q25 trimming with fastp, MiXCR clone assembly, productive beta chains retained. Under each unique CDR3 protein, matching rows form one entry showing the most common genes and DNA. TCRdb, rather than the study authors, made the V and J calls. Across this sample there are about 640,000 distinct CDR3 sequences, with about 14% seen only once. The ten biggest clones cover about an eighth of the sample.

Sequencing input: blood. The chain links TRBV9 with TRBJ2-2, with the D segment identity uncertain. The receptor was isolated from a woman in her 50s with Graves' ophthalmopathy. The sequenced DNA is TGTGCCAGCAGCGTAGGGGTCGGGTTCGACACCGGGGAGCTGTTTTTT. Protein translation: CASSVGVGFDTGELFF.